This T cell receptor (beta chain) originates from a study of blood T cell repertoires in COVID-19. The table came from immunoSEQ multiplex PCR; TCRdb's copy has only in-frame clones and leaves some out. The sample holds approximately 190,000 clones, approximately 91% seen once. The CDR3 spans 18 residues. Germline assignment: CDR1 KGHSH and CDR2 LQKENI. V shed 4 bases, J shed 0 bases, and the junction held 10 bases outside the gene matches. The gene calls are TRBV18 and TRBJ2-5, with TRBD1 matching 11 bases. The receptor comes from a man between 70 and 80 years old with active or convalescent COVID-19. Material: peripheral blood. CDR3: CASSQRTGGLGYQETQYF. The CDR3 DNA is TGTGCCAGCTCACAGAGGACAGGGGGCCTCGGTTACCAAGAGACCCAGTACTTC.